This T cell receptor beta chain was captured by sequencing in a study of CD4 T cells in relation to SARS-CoV-2 and coronaviruses. For the study at large: Convalescent patients were under ten males and 4 females; two were Hispanic. Study-level results: Crossreactivity was assessed only for spike protein, not other viral proteins. Culture-expanded clones reflect memory recall rather than primary priming during culture.

On this clone itself: Its specificity is unknown.

V gave up 6 bases and J gave up 5 bases; unmatched junction bases: 4. This CDR3 has 13 amino acids. TCRdb's table, derived via immunoSEQ multiplex PCR, lists solely in-frame clones and lacks some. This sample has approximately 36,000 clones; about 80% occur once, and the top ten carry 5.5% to 7%. The sequenced sample consisted of naive CD4+ T cells from PBMCs, cultured in vitro. Specified subset: naive CD4+ T cells isolated by negative enrichment. The chain uses TRBV12-3 or TRBV12-4 and TRBJ2-7; 10 bases map to TRBD2. The receptor was derived from an adult with COVID-19. CDR3 DNA: TGTGCCAGCAGGTCTAGCGGGAGCCACGAGCAGTACTTC. It codes for CASRSSGSHEQYF.